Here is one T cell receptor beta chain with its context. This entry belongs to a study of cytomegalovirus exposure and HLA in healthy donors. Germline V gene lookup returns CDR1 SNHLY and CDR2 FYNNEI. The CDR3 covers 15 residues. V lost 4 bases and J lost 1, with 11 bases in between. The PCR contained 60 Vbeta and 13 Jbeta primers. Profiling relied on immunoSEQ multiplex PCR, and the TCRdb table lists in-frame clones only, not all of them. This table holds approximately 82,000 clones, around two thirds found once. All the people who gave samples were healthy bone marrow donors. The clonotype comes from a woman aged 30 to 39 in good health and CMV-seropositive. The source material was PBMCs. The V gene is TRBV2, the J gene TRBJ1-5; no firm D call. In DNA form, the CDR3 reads TGTGCCAGCAGTGTGCAAGAGGTCAGCAATCAGCCCCAGCATTTT. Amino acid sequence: CASSVQEVSNQPQHF.